Given below is one T cell receptor beta chain in context. The source of the sample is a study of blood T cell repertoires in COVID-19. Turning to the study itself: PBMCs, B-cell-depleted T cells, or T cells provided the cDNA or gDNA that made up the material.

TCRdb's table, derived via immunoSEQ multiplex PCR, lists solely in-frame clones and lacks some. The sample yields approximately 21,000 clones, 83% seen once. What was sequenced was peripheral blood. The TCR sequence derives from a human donor in a cohort sampled during active COVID-19.

In nucleotides, the CDR3 is TGCGCCAGCAGCCAAGAGCGGGGGATTGGAACTGAAGCTTTCTTT. Encoded protein: CASSQERGIGTEAFF. The gene calls are TRBV4-3 and TRBJ1-1; TRBD1 might be the D (5 bases). The CDR3 loop spans 15 amino acids. V lost 0 bases, J lost 5 bases, and 13 bases lay in between. The germline V gene has CDR1 LGHNA and CDR2 YSLEER.